This TCR beta chain was documented in a study of long-term antiretroviral therapy in people with HIV. This CDR3 contains 16 residues. The germline gives CDR1 SNHLY, CDR2 FYNNEI. J lost 0 bases, V lost 5 bases, and 6 bases had no gene match. Each HIV-infected participant was given treatment in the United States. At survey level, the immunoSEQ assay was run in its v3.0 version. Profiling relied on immunoSEQ multiplex PCR, and the TCRdb table lists in-frame clones only, not all of them. The sample lists 25,000 to 35,000 clones; 90% to 97% were seen once. The chain joins TRBV2 to TRBJ1-1; 10 bases agree with TRBD1. This TCR came from a man in his thirties or forties with HIV. This material consisted of unsorted PBMCs, taken around 6.6 years after starting antiretroviral therapy. CDR3 in amino acids: CASSRDRGPMNTEAFF. The DNA of the CDR3 is TGTGCCAGCAGTAGGGACAGGGGCCCCATGAACACTGAAGCTTTCTTT. Drawing the rest from reference TRBV2 and TRBJ1-1, the complete variable domain is EPEVTQTPSHQVTQMGQEVILRCVPISNHLYFYWYRQILGQKVEFLVSFYNNEISEKSEIFDDQFSVERPDGSNFTLKIRSTKLEDSAMYFCASSRDRGPMNTEAFFGQGTRLTVV.